The 2 T cell receptor beta chains in this list originate from one sample, sequenced in a study of blood T cell repertoires in COVID-19. Sequencing was performed with immunoSEQ multiplex PCR; in TCRdb, only in-frame clones are kept and a portion is missing. The repertoire holds 150,000 or so clones, with over 80% as singletons. Sample: PBMCs or T cells enriched from blood (not recorded which). The receptors stem from a man between 65 and 85 years old who had been exposed to COVID-19.

This chain links TRBV6-5 with TRBJ1-6; D not certain. CDR3 size: 16 residues. From germline, CDR1 is MNHEY and CDR2 SVGAGI. The germline V and J ends were trimmed by 2 bases and 0 bases, with 8 bases remaining between them. The chain's CDR3 is CASSYGGSSYNSPLHF. The CDR3, as DNA: TGTGCCAGCAGTTACGGCGGTAGCTCCTATAATTCACCCCTCCACTTT.

The chain has TRBV29-1 and TRBJ1-1; D gene uncertain. Trimming left V 4 bases short and J 3 bases short, with 18 bases between. CDR3 size: 15 residues. CDR1 is SQVTM, CDR2 ANQGSEA, per germline. CDR3 sequence: CSVVPRGGKDTEAFF. CDR3 sequence (DNA): TGCAGCGTTGTCCCACGGGGAGGAAAGGACACTGAAGCTTTCTTT.